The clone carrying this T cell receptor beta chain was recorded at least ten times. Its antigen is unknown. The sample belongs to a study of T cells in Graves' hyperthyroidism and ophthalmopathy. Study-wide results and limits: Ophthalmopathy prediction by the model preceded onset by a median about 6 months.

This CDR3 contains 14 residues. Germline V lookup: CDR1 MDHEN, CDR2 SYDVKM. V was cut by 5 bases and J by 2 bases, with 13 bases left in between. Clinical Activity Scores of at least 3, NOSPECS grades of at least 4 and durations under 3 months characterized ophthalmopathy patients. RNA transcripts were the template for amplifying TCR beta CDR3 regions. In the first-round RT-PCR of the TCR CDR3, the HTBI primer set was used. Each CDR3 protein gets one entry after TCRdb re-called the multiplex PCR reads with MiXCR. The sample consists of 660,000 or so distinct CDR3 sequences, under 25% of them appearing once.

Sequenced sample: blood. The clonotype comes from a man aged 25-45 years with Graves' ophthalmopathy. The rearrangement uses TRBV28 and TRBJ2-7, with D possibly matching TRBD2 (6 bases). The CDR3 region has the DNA TGTGCCAGCAGTCCCCCGGGGGAACCCTACGAGCAGTACTTC. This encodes CASSPPGEPYEQYF.